The 18 T cell receptor beta chains below come from one sample, sequenced in a study of memory CD4+ T cells and cytomegalovirus serostatus. Single viable CD3+CD4+CD8-CD45RO+ cells were sorted as the memory CD4+ T cells. TCRdb's table, derived via immunoSEQ multiplex PCR, lists solely in-frame clones and lacks some. The table has 55,000 or so clones, around 83% seen once; the top ten hold approximately 1.4%. The sequencing input was memory CD4+ T cells from blood. These receptors originate from an adult in good health and CMV-seropositive.

The CDR3 sequence: CASSDQGYYGYTF. The DNA for the CDR3 is TGCGCCAGCAGTGACCAAGGGTACTATGGCTACACCTTC. This chain links TRBV10-2 with TRBJ1-2, with D unclear. The CDR3 runs to 13 residues. V dropped 3 bases and J dropped 3 bases, with 8 bases sitting between them. Looked up from germline, CDR1 is WSHSY and CDR2 is SAAADI.

The chain recombines TRBV19 with TRBJ1-2, with TRBD1 matching 10 bases. This CDR3 has 15 amino acids. Losses at the gene ends were 5 bases for V and 6 bases for J; bases not matched to a gene: 9. The germline CDR1 and CDR2 sequences are LNHDA and SQIVND (reference sequence). CDR3 region: CASSPGTGVNNGYTF. The CDR3 DNA reads as TGTGCCAGTAGTCCAGGGACAGGGGTAAATAATGGCTACACCTTC.

V is TRBV6-1 and J is TRBJ2-7, with 7 positions matching TRBD1. The V gene end was trimmed by 5 bases and the J gene end by 10 bases; junction bases not matched to a gene: 5. The germline gives CDR1 MNHNS, CDR2 SASEGT. The CDR3 is 11 amino acids. CDR3 bases: TGTGCCAGCAGTCAGGGACAGAATCAGTACTTC. Its translation is CASSQGQNQYF.

The V and J genes are TRBV27 and TRBJ1-2; D may be TRBD1 (6 bases). The CDR3 runs to 16 residues. Trimming removed 5 bases from V and 0 bases from J, with 16 bases in between. Germline V gene data show CDR1 as MNHEY and CDR2 as SMNVEV (reference sequence). In DNA, the CDR3 is TGTGCCAGCAGTCCTAAAACGGGACATCCTAACTATGGCTACACCTTC. Protein: CASSPKTGHPNYGYTF.

This clone turned up a few times. The V gene is TRBV5-4, the J gene TRBJ2-2, with TRBD1 matching over 9 bases. The CDR3 is 14 amino acids. J lost 1 base, V lost 9 bases, and 4 bases had no gene match. Germline loops: CDR1 SGHNT, CDR2 YYREEE (reference sequence). The CDR3 loop is CATRTGVNTGELFF. Written as DNA, the CDR3 is TGTGCCACCAGGACAGGGGTGAACACCGGGGAGCTGTTTTTT.

V is TRBV5-1 and J is TRBJ1-1; 7 bases align to TRBD1. Germline V gene lookup returns CDR1 SGHRS and CDR2 YFSETQ. After removal of 4 bases from V and 1 base from J, the junction contained 7 bases not matched to a gene. The CDR3 contains 15 residues. CDR3 nucleotide sequence: TGCGCCAGCAGCCCCAGGGGGAGTGCGAACACTGAAGCTTTCTTT. Protein sequence: CASSPRGSANTEAFF.

J is TRBJ1-1 and V is TRBV7-8; D is possibly TRBD1 (6 bases). Germline V gene sequence: CDR1 SGHVS, CDR2 FQNEAQ. Trimming shortened V by 5 bases and J by 1 base, and 14 bases separated the two germline ends. This CDR3 contains 15 residues. CDR3 loop: CASSPRDIQNTEAFF. DNA of the CDR3: TGTGCCAGCAGCCCTCGGGACATTCAGAACACTGAAGCTTTCTTT.

The chain carries TRBV7-3 and TRBJ1-1; unclear D gene. The CDR3 runs 13 residues. The germline gives CDR1 SGHTA, CDR2 FQGTGA. Trimming removed 5 bases from V and 2 bases from J, with 9 bases in between. The CDR3, as DNA: TGTGCCAGCAGCCAAACACCAAACACTGAAGCTTTCTTT. This codes for CASSQTPNTEAFF.

The chain links TRBV28 to TRBJ1-5; D might be TRBD1 (5 bases). V was trimmed by 8 bases and J by 3 bases, leaving 14 bases between them. The CDR3 is 14 amino acids. CDR1 and CDR2 (germline): MDHEN, SYDVKM. The CDR3 DNA reads as TGTGCCAGCCGAATTCAGGGTACCAATCAGCCCCAGCATTTT. Residues: CASRIQGTNQPQHF.

The CDR3 sequence: CASSFAGSKSNEQFF. The CDR3 DNA reads as TGTGCCAGCAGTTTTGCCGGGAGCAAGTCCAATGAGCAGTTCTTC. The rearrangement links TRBV28 to TRBJ2-1, with TRBD2 as a possible D gene (6 bases). Per germline, CDR1 MDHEN and CDR2 SYDVKM. The V gene lost 3 bases and the J gene lost 6 bases, with 15 bases spanning the gap. This CDR3 has 15 amino acids.

V and J are TRBV6-5 and TRBJ1-5; tentatively, D is TRBD1 (5 bases). CDR1 and CDR2 (germline): MNHEY, SVGAGI. V dropped 2 bases and J dropped 5 bases, with 10 bases sitting between them. CDR3 length: 14 amino acids. The CDR3 here is CASSYIGVHQPQHF. The CDR3 DNA is TGTGCCAGCAGTTACATAGGGGTGCATCAGCCCCAGCATTTT.

This chain joins TRBV11-2 and TRBJ2-1, with D hard to call. The germline V gene has CDR1 SGHAT and CDR2 FQNNGV. CDR3 length equals 14 residues. The V end lost 5 bases, the J end lost 0 bases, and 8 bases lay between the germline ends. CDR3 amino acids: CASSGLSSYNEQFF. CDR3 nucleotide sequence: TGTGCCAGCAGCGGCCTGAGCTCCTACAATGAGCAGTTCTTC.

The chain employs TRBV9 and TRBJ2-3; 9 nucleotides align to TRBD2. Germline-derived CDR1 and CDR2 are SGDLS and YYNGEE. The CDR3 sequence is 16 residues long. The V gene end was trimmed by 4 bases and the J gene end by 1 base; junction bases not matched to a gene: 7. The CDR3 coding sequence is TGTGCCAGCAGCCATCCGACTAGCGGCCGCACAGATACGCAGTATTTT. Its protein is CASSHPTSGRTDTQYF.

The chain carries TRBV6-1 and TRBJ2-1; D uncertain. The germline CDR1 and CDR2 sequences are MNHNS and SASEGT. CDR3 length equals 15 residues. Between the trimmed V and J ends, which lost 2 bases and 6 bases, there was a span of 14 bases. In DNA form, the CDR3 reads TGTGCCAGCAGTGAACGCACTCTCGCACCCAATGAGCAGTTCTTC. This translates into CASSERTLAPNEQFF.

The V gene is TRBV2, the J gene TRBJ2-2; TRBD2 matches at 8 bases. CDR1 is SNHLY and CDR2 is FYNNEI in the germline V gene. Losses at the gene ends were 4 bases for V and 7 bases for J; bases not matched to a gene: 5. The CDR3 is 14 amino acids. CDR3 region: CASSGSGMGGELFF. CDR3 bases: TGTGCCAGCAGTGGTAGCGGGATGGGCGGGGAGCTGTTTTTT.

This clone was seen once. The chain combines TRBV4-1 with TRBJ2-6; 7 bases line up with TRBD1. J lost 0 bases, V lost 4 bases, and 3 bases had no gene match. The CDR3 length is 16 residues. Germline CDR1 reads MGHRA; CDR2 reads YSYEKL. The chain's CDR3 is CASSPDRVSGANVLTF. The CDR3 bases are TGCGCCAGCAGCCCAGACAGGGTCTCTGGGGCCAACGTCCTGACTTTC.

The rearrangement uses TRBV5-4 and TRBJ2-1, with unresolved D. The length of the CDR3 is 15 residues. The germline gives CDR1 SGHNT, CDR2 YYREEE (reference sequence). Trimming left V 2 bases short and J 9 bases short, with 18 bases between. Here the CDR3 DNA reads TGTGCCAGCAGCTTTCGTCAAGGTCCATTGGGTGAGCAGTTCTTC. Protein: CASSFRQGPLGEQFF.

V is TRBV7-9 and J is TRBJ1-1; TRBD1 matches 7 bases. Losses at the gene ends were 5 bases for V and 1 base for J; bases not matched to a gene: 4. The CDR3 consists of 14 residues. Per the germline V gene, CDR1 is SEHNR and CDR2 is FQNEAQ (reference sequence). The CDR3 here is CASSRGQPNTEAFF. DNA for the CDR3: TGTGCCAGCAGCCGGGGACAGCCGAACACTGAAGCTTTCTTT.